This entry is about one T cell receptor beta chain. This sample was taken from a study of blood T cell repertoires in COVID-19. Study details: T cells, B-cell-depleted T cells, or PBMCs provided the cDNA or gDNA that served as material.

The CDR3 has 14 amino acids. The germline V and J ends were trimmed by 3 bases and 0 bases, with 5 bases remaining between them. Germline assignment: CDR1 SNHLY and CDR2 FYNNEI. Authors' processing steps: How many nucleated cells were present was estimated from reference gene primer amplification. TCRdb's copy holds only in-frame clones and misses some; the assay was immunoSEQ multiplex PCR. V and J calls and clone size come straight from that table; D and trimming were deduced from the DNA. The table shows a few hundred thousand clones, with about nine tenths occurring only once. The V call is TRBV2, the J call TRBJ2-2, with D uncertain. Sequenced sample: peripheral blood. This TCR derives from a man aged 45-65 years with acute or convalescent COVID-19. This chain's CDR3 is CASSDITNTGELFF. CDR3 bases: TGTGCCAGCAGTGATATAACGAACACCGGGGAGCTGTTTTTT.